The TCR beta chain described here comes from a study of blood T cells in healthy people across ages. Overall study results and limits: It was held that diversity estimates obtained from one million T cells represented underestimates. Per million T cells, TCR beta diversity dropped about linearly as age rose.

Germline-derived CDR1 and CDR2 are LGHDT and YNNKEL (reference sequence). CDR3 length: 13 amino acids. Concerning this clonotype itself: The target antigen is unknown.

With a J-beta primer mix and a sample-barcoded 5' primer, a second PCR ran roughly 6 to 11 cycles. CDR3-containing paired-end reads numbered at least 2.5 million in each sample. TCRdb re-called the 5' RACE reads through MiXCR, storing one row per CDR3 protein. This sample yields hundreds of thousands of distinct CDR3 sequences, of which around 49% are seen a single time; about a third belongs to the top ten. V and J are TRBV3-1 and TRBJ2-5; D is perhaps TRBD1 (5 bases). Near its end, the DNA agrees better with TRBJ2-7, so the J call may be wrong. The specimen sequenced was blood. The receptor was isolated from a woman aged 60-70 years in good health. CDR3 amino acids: CASSNTGPYEQYF. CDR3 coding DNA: TGTGCCAGCAGCAATACAGGCCCCTACGAGCAGTACTTC.